Listed below are T cell receptor beta chains from one sample, sequenced in a study of early T cells in non-severe SARS-CoV-2 infection. One entry per CDR3 protein, called by TCRdb with MiXCR from the 5' RACE reads. Among some 91,000 distinct CDR3 sequences listed, 11% were seen once. The material was whole blood, obtained at baseline. The receptors derive from an adult who was a healthcare worker with PCR-confirmed SARS-CoV-2 infection or an uninfected control (not recorded which). Each CDR3 is given with its conserved first and last residue. A D gene is named only where the DNA matches it firmly. The size entry is marked missing in some rows and otherwise reads once, few, many or a size class.

clone size | D gene | J gene | V gene | CDR3 DNA | CDR3 protein
few | TRBD2 | TRBJ2-7 | TRBV20-1 | TGCAGTGCTTGGACTAGCGGGAGTCGGCAGTACTTC | CSAWTSGSRQYF
few | . | TRBJ2-3 | TRBV24-1 | TGTGCCACCTCGGGCAGTCACACAGATACGCAGTATTTT | CATSGSHTDTQYF
few | . | TRBJ1-3 | TRBV6-9 | TGTGCCAGCACACGGGGAAACACCATATATTTT | CASTRGNTIYF
once | TRBD1 | TRBJ2-7 | TRBV27 | TGTGCCAGCGGACCCGGGACAGGGGGAGGGGAGCAGTACTTC | CASGPGTGGGEQYF
. | TRBD2 | TRBJ2-1 | TRBV20-1 | TGCAGTGTAGCACTATTTAGCGGGGCTAAGATCAATGAGCAGTTCTTC | CSVALFSGAKINEQFF
few | TRBD2 | TRBJ2-3 | TRBV20-1 | TGCAGTGCTCCACTAGCGGGACAAGGAGATACGCAGTATTTT | CSAPLAGQGDTQYF
. | . | TRBJ2-5 | TRBV14 | TGTGCCAGCAGTCGACGGGAGACCCAGTACTTC | CASSRRETQYF
. | . | TRBJ2-7 | TRBV27 | TGTGCCAGCAGTTTATCCAGGGATTTTTACGAGCAGTACTTC | CASSLSRDFYEQYF
few | . | TRBJ2-5 | TRBV30 | TGTGCCTGGAGTACGACAGGCTCAGGACAAGAGACCCAGTACTTC | CAWSTTGSGQETQYF
many | TRBD2 | TRBJ2-1 | TRBV12-3/TRBV12-4 | TGTGCCAGCAGGCCCGGGACTAGGTACAATGAGCAGTTCTTC | CASRPGTRYNEQFF
. | TRBD2 | TRBJ2-2 | TRBV5-1 | TGCGCCAGCAGCCCCCTACCGGGACTAGCGGGAGAGAGGACCGGGGAGCTGTTTTTT | CASSPLPGLAGERTGELFF
. | . | TRBJ1-2 | TRBV6-5 | TGTGCCAGCAGTTACACCCCCACCAAGGACTATGGCTACACCTTC | CASSYTPTKDYGYTF
few | TRBD1 | TRBJ1-1 | TRBV6-6 | TGTGCCAGTAGACAGGGGGCAGGTACTGAAGCTTTCTTT | CASRQGAGTEAFF
. | . | TRBJ1-2 | TRBV6-2/TRBV6-3 | TGTGCCAGCAACGACAACTATGGCTACACCTTC | CASNDNYGYTF
few | . | TRBJ1-4 | TRBV20-1 | TGCAGTGCTAGTATCCAGGGGTTCCAAAATGAAAAACTGTTTTTT | CSASIQGFQNEKLFF
. | TRBD2 | TRBJ2-3 | TRBV25-1 | TGTGTCAGCACCGGGACTAGCGACACAGATACGCAGTATTTT | CVSTGTSDTDTQYF
. | . | TRBJ2-7 | TRBV13 | TGTGCCAGCAGTCCAAAAGGACGATACGAGCAGTACTTC | CASSPKGRYEQYF
many | . | TRBJ1-3 | TRBV20-1 | TGCAGTGCTATGCGAGGCGGCACCTCCGAAAACACCATATATTTT | CSAMRGGTSENTIYF
few | TRBD2 | TRBJ2-5 | TRBV6-5 | TGTGCCAGCAGTTATGGGGGACTAGTCCAGGAGACCCAGTACTTC | CASSYGGLVQETQYF
. | . | TRBJ2-3 | TRBV10-2 | TGCGCCAACTCGGCCTTTAGGACAGATACGCAGTATTTT | CANSAFRTDTQYF
many | . | TRBJ2-3 | TRBV20-1 | TGCAGTGCTAGCGTACTAGCAGGCACAGATACGCAGTATTTT | CSASVLAGTDTQYF
. | . | TRBJ1-2 | TRBV4-3 | TGCGCCAGCAGCCAAGCGGGCGGGGCGGCTAACTATGGCTACACCTTC | CASSQAGGAANYGYTF
many | TRBD1 | TRBJ2-2 | TRBV5-1 | TGCGCCAGCAGCTATGGGACAGGGAAGGTAGCCGGGGAGCTGTTTTTT | CASSYGTGKVAGELFF
few | . | TRBJ2-6 | TRBV29-1 | TGCAGCGTCCAGGGATCTGGGGCCAACGTCCTGACTTTC | CSVQGSGANVLTF
. | . | TRBJ2-7 | TRBV15 | TGTGCCACCAGCAGAGATAAAGGATACGAGCAGTACTTC | CATSRDKGYEQYF
many | TRBD2 | TRBJ2-3 | TRBV3-1 | TGTGCCAGCAGTCGACTAGCGGGAGGAGATACGCAGTATTTT | CASSRLAGGDTQYF
. | . | TRBJ2-6 | TRBV4-1 | TGCGCCAGCAGCCAAGAAGGACCCCCCTACGGCCGAAGCTCTGGGGCCAACGTCCTGACTTTC | CASSQEGPPYGRSSGANVLTF
many | . | TRBJ2-4 | TRBV2 | TGTGCCAGCAGCCCACTAGAGAACATTCAGTACTTC | CASSPLENIQYF
. | . | TRBJ2-3 | TRBV28 | TGTGCCAGCAGGAGCGCAGGGTGGACAGATACGCAGTATTTT | CASRSAGWTDTQYF
few | TRBD1 | TRBJ2-1 | TRBV12-3/TRBV12-4 | TGTGCCAGCAGTTTACAGGGGGCGTATCGGAATGAGCAGTTCTTC | CASSLQGAYRNEQFF
. | . | TRBJ1-5 | TRBV27 | TGTGCCAGCAGTTCTGGAGGCAGGGAAGATCAGCCCCAGCATTTT | CASSSGGREDQPQHF
many | . | TRBJ2-1 | TRBV3-1 | TGTGCCAGCAGCCTGGTCAGGGCGAGCTCCTACAATGAGCAGTTCTTC | CASSLVRASSYNEQFF
many | . | TRBJ2-7 | TRBV10-3 | TGTGCCATCAGGGGAACAGGGAAGGGCGAGCAGTACTTC | CAIRGTGKGEQYF
many | TRBD1 | TRBJ1-1 | TRBV29-1 | TGCAGCGTCATACCGACAGGGTGGGTCACTGAAGCTTTCTTT | CSVIPTGWVTEAFF
many | . | TRBJ2-1 | TRBV11-3 | TGTGCCAGCAGCCGCGGCGGTGGTGATGAGCAGTTCTTC | CASSRGGGDEQFF
few | . | TRBJ1-6 | TRBV5-8 | TGTGCCAGCGGACCTCAAAGCTCCTATAATTCACCCCTCCACTTT | CASGPQSSYNSPLHF
. | TRBD1 | TRBJ2-5 | TRBV10-3 | TGTGCCATCCGGGACAGGGAGAGGGAGACCCAGTACTTC | CAIRDRERETQYF